This is a list of T cell receptor beta chains from one sample in a study of T cells after yellow fever vaccination. TCRdb re-called the 5' RACE reads with MiXCR, one entry per CDR3 protein. The sample yields 500,000 to 650,000 distinct CDR3 sequences, about 13% seen once. The sequenced sample was PBMCs, obtained on the day of the yellow fever booster vaccination. The source is a man aged 30 to 39 who received the YFV17D yellow fever vaccine. The CDR3 runs from the conserved cysteine through the conserved F or W. D genes are given only for firm matches. A clone size is listed for some rows: how often the clone was seen (once, few, many), or a class if it is expanded.

j_gene,d_gene,v_gene,abundance,CDR3aa,CDR3nt
TRBJ2-1,TRBD2,TRBV7-8,few,CASSDTGLAGAYNEQFF,TGTGCCAGCAGCGATACGGGACTAGCGGGAGCGTACAATGAGCAGTTCTTC
TRBJ2-7,NA,TRBV20-1,NA,CSAGGQGGHEQYF,TGCAGTGCTGGAGGACAGGGAGGGCACGAGCAGTACTTC
TRBJ1-4,NA,TRBV20-1,NA,CSATTATNEKLFF,TGCAGTGCCACGACAGCTACTAATGAAAAACTGTTTTTT
TRBJ2-3,TRBD2,TRBV9,NA,CASSRRTSGTVADTQYF,TGTGCCAGCAGCCGACGGACTAGCGGGACGGTCGCAGATACGCAGTATTTT
TRBJ1-4,NA,TRBV4-2,many,CASSQQAGGGEKLFF,TGTGCCAGCAGCCAGCAAGCCGGAGGAGGAGAAAAACTGTTTTTT
TRBJ1-2,NA,TRBV20-1,NA,CSAKGGPALPPNYGYTF,TGCAGTGCTAAAGGGGGGCCAGCACTGCCTCCTAACTATGGCTACACCTTC
TRBJ2-3,NA,TRBV5-1,NA,CASSLSDYRDTQYF,TGCGCCAGCAGCTTGAGCGATTACCGGGATACGCAGTATTTT
TRBJ2-3,TRBD2,TRBV7-6,many,CASSPLAGADTQYF,TGTGCCAGCAGCCCTTTAGCGGGAGCTGATACGCAGTATTTT
TRBJ2-1,NA,TRBV19,few,CASSTARGVTGQFF,TGTGCCAGTAGTACGGCCCGCGGGGTAACGGGGCAGTTCTTC
TRBJ2-7,TRBD2,TRBV6-2/TRBV6-3,NA,CASSYPWTSVSSYEQYF,TGTGCCAGCAGTTACCCCTGGACTAGCGTGTCCTCCTACGAGCAGTACTTC
TRBJ2-3,TRBD2,TRBV4-2,many,CASSQDSASGADTQYF,TGTGCCAGCAGCCAAGATTCGGCTAGCGGTGCAGATACGCAGTATTTT
TRBJ2-4,TRBD1,TRBV5-1,NA,CASSRGQGQNIQYF,TGCGCCAGCAGCAGGGGACAGGGTCAAAACATTCAGTACTTC
TRBJ2-5,TRBD1,TRBV6-6,NA,CASRGQGTQYF,TGTGCCAGCAGGGGACAGGGGACCCAGTACTTC
TRBJ2-7,TRBD1,TRBV12-3/TRBV12-4,few,CASLGTASSEQYF,TGTGCCAGCCTCGGGACAGCCTCCTCCGAGCAGTACTTC
TRBJ2-5,TRBD2,TRBV7-7,few,CASSFGLAGAAETQYF,TGTGCTAGCAGCTTCGGGCTAGCGGGAGCGGCGGAGACCCAGTACTTC
TRBJ1-1,NA,TRBV19,NA,CASRATEYTEAFF,TGTGCCAGTAGAGCGACAGAATACACTGAAGCTTTCTTT
TRBJ1-2,NA,TRBV6-1,NA,CASTRLLQETNYGYTF,TGTGCCAGCACCCGACTTCTGCAGGAAACTAACTATGGCTACACCTTC
TRBJ2-7,NA,TRBV5-6,NA,CASSLEYYEQYF,TGTGCCAGCAGCTTGGAGTACTACGAGCAGTACTTC
TRBJ2-3,NA,TRBV5-7,NA,CASSLFEQYF,TGTGCCAGCAGCTTGTTCGAGCAGTATTTT
TRBJ2-3,NA,TRBV7-2,many,CASRGSGGVTQYF,TGTGCCAGCAGGGGATCGGGTGGAGTTACGCAGTATTTT
TRBJ2-2,NA,TRBV7-8,few,CASSRDGASSTGELFF,TGTGCCAGCAGTCGAGACGGGGCTAGCTCAACCGGGGAGCTGTTTTTT
TRBJ2-1,NA,TRBV29-1,few,CSVEEGMRGVGNEQFF,TGCAGCGTTGAAGAAGGAATGAGAGGCGTCGGCAATGAGCAGTTCTTC
TRBJ2-2,NA,TRBV7-2,NA,CASSLGRYTGELFF,TGTGCCAGCAGCTTAGGTCGGTACACCGGGGAGCTGTTTTTT
TRBJ2-7,NA,TRBV25-1,few,CASSELLSSYEQYF,TGTGCCAGCAGTGAATTGCTCTCCTCCTACGAGCAGTACTTC
TRBJ1-6,NA,TRBV3-1,NA,CASSQQGYDSPLHF,TGTGCCAGCAGCCAACAGGGTTACGATTCACCCCTCCACTTT
TRBJ2-7,NA,TRBV20-1,NA,CSARVTSYEQYF,TGCAGTGCTAGAGTAACTTCCTACGAGCAGTACTTC
TRBJ2-1,NA,TRBV7-5,NA,CISVSAGSSGALSTYNEQFF,NA
TRBJ2-5,TRBD1,TRBV19,few,CASSRRQGDGETQYF,TGTGCCAGTAGTCGGAGACAGGGTGATGGAGAGACCCAGTACTTC
TRBJ2-1,NA,TRBV9,few,CASSVARRSEQFF,TGTGCCAGCAGCGTAGCCCGTAGGAGTGAGCAGTTCTTC
TRBJ2-6,TRBD1,TRBV18,NA,CASSPLGTGYGANVLTF,TGTGCCAGCTCACCCCTCGGGACAGGGTACGGGGCCAACGTCCTGACTTTC
TRBJ2-1,TRBD2,TRBV7-2,few,CASSISGNNEQFF,TGTGCCAGCAGCATTAGCGGGAACAATGAGCAGTTCTTC
TRBJ2-4,NA,TRBV18,NA,CASSPPGLEVKNIQYF,TGTGCCAGCTCACCACCCGGGCTGGAGGTCAAAAACATTCAGTACTTC
TRBJ2-3,TRBD2,TRBV11-2,few,CASSLEATGGLAGGPYTQYF,TGTGCCAGCAGCTTAGAAGCCACCGGCGGACTAGCGGGAGGGCCCTATACGCAGTATTTT
TRBJ2-1,NA,TRBV5-8,NA,CASSFIGDEQFF,TGTGCCAGCAGCTTTATCGGGGATGAGCAGTTCTTC
TRBJ1-1,TRBD1,TRBV5-1,few,CASSLESGQFTEAFF,TGCGCCAGCAGCTTGGAATCGGGACAGTTCACTGAAGCTTTCTTT
TRBJ2-1,NA,TRBV28,many,CASSLPSHVFSEQFF,TGTGCCAGCAGTTTACCGAGCCACGTTTTTAGTGAGCAGTTCTTC
TRBJ2-7,NA,TRBV3-1,few,CASSQHLAAGQYF,TGTGCCAGCAGCCAACATCTTGCTGCAGGGCAGTACTTC
TRBJ2-5,TRBD1,TRBV7-9,few,CASSFWDREEETQYF,TGTGCCAGCAGCTTCTGGGACAGGGAAGAAGAGACCCAGTACTTC
TRBJ2-7,TRBD2,TRBV5-6,few,CASSLVAGNYYEQYF,TGTGCCAGCAGCTTGGTAGCGGGAAATTACTACGAGCAGTACTTC
TRBJ1-3,NA,TRBV7-8,NA,CASSFRQSENTIYF,TGTGCCAGCAGCTTCAGACAGTCTGAAAACACCATATATTTT